This T cell receptor (beta chain) was sequenced during a study of radiotherapy plus CTLA-4 blockade in lung cancer. At the level of the study: Overall, 18% of patients showed an objective response, while 25% to 40% attained disease control.

Sequenced by immunoSEQ multiplex PCR; TCRdb stores in-frame clones only, minus some. The sample gives tens of thousands of clones, roughly 80% of which show up once; about 23% is in the top ten. V was clipped by 0 bases and J by 1 base; unmatched bases: 6. There are 17 residues in the CDR3. Germline V gene data show CDR1 as MNHNS and CDR2 as SASEGT. This chain connects TRBV6-1 to TRBJ1-1, with TRBD1 matching over 9 bases. The input for sequencing was peripheral blood, taken from a patient treated with radiotherapy plus ipilimumab. The receptor's source is a human donor with non-small cell lung cancer that progressed on radiotherapy plus ipilimumab. The CDR3 reads CASSEAGTGYWNTEAFF. In DNA, the CDR3 is TGTGCCAGCAGTGAAGCGGGGACAGGGTATTGGAACACTGAAGCTTTCTTT.